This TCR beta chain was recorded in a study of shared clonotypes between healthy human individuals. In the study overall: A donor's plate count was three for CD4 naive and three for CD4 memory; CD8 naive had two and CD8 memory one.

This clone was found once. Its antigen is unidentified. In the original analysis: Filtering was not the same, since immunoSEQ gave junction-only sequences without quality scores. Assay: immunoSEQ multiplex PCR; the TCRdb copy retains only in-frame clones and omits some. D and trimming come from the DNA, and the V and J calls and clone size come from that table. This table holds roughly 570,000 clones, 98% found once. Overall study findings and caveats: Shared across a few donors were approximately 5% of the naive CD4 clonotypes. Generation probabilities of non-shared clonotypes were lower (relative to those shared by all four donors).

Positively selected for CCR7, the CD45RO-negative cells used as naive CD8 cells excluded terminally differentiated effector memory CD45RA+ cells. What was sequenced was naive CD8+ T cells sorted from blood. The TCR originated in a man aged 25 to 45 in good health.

CDR3 sequence (DNA): TGTGCCAGCAGCGCAGGACAGGGAAGCTCCTACAATGAGCAGTTCTTC. It encodes CASSAGQGSSYNEQFF. The chain employs TRBV7-8 and TRBJ2-1, with 8 bases fitting TRBD1. After removal of 5 bases from V and 0 bases from J, the junction contained 6 bases not matched to a gene. CDR1 and CDR2 (germline): SGHVS, FQNEAQ. The CDR3 sequence is 16 residues long.